This record looks at one T cell receptor beta chain sequence and its context. The data are from a study of blood T cell repertoires in COVID-19. For the study at large: In each case, the material was cDNA or gDNA derived from T cells, B-cell-depleted T cells, or PBMCs.

Assay: immunoSEQ multiplex PCR; the TCRdb copy retains only in-frame clones and omits some. The sample carries tens of thousands of clones, around nine tenths recorded once. With 3 bases removed from V and 5 bases from J, the gap between germline ends came to 10 bases. The CDR3 contains 13 residues. From germline, CDR1 is SGHTA and CDR2 FQGNSA. Sequencing input: peripheral blood. The rearrangement links TRBV7-2 to TRBJ2-5; D is unresolved. The origin of this receptor is a man aged 25 to 40 with acute or convalescent COVID-19. The CDR3 loop reads CASSFLVAETQYF. CDR3 coding DNA: TGTGCCAGCAGCTTCCTAGTGGCGGAGACCCAGTACTTC.